This T cell receptor (beta chain) was captured by sequencing in a study of T cells in Graves' hyperthyroidism and ophthalmopathy. V gave up 5 bases and J gave up 5 bases; unmatched junction bases: 5. CDR3 size: 14 residues. The patients, who ranged from 18 to 65 in age, presented with newly diagnosed hyperthyroidism lasting under 2 months. Patients with uncontrolled infections, other autoimmune diseases, pregnancy or lactation were excluded. RNA transcripts were the template for amplifying TCR beta CDR3 regions. An initial round of RT-PCR targeting the TCR CDR3 relied on the HTBI primer set. TCRdb itself ran the multiplex PCR reads through MiXCR, one entry per CDR3 protein. The sample consists of roughly 420,000 distinct CDR3 sequences, around 14% of them appearing once.

The rearrangement uses TRBV12-3 or TRBV12-4 and TRBJ2-2, with 7 bases matching TRBD1. The sequence was obtained from a woman between 18 and 30 years old with Graves' hyperthyroidism. Sequencing was carried out using blood. The CDR3 DNA is TGTGCCAGCAGTCGTACAGGGGTGACCGGGGAGCTGTTTTTT. Translation: CASSRTGVTGELFF.